The rows below give T cell receptor beta chains drawn from one sample of a study of T cell responses to AZD1222 COVID-19 vaccine. Some clones are missing from TCRdb's copy, which holds only in-frame ones; the method was immunoSEQ multiplex PCR. The table lists under 70,000 clones, around four fifths of them singletons, with 21% in the top ten. The sample here was peripheral blood, taken on day 0 of AZD1222 vaccination. The receptors originated from an adult in good health. Each CDR3 is given with its conserved first and last residue. D genes are given only for firm matches. Rows may omit the clone size; those that give it use once, few, many or a size class.

CDR3nt: TGTGCCAGCAGCTTCAGACGGGGGGCGGGTACTGAAGCTTTCTTT
CDR3aa: CASSFRRGAGTEAFF
v_gene: TRBV13
d_gene: -
j_gene: TRBJ1-1
abundance: few

CDR3nt: TGCGCCAGCAGCCAAGGATCCTTGGGAAGCTATGGCTACACCTTC
CDR3aa: CASSQGSLGSYGYTF
v_gene: TRBV4-3
d_gene: -
j_gene: TRBJ1-2
abundance: once

CDR3nt: TGTGCCAGCAGCATGAGCGGAAACACCGGGGAGCTGTTTTTT
CDR3aa: CASSMSGNTGELFF
v_gene: TRBV7-3
d_gene: -
j_gene: TRBJ2-2
abundance: -

CDR3nt: TGTGCCTGGAGTAGACTGCCACGGGCCAACGTCCTGACTTTC
CDR3aa: CAWSRLPRANVLTF
v_gene: TRBV30
d_gene: -
j_gene: TRBJ2-6
abundance: -

CDR3nt: TGTGCCAGCAGTTCCGGGACCCTCGTCCTCCACTTT
CDR3aa: CASSSGTLVLHF
v_gene: TRBV28
d_gene: -
j_gene: TRBJ1-6
abundance: -

CDR3nt: TGTGCCTGGAGTGTACGGGACAGGGGGAACAATCAGCCCCAGCATTTT
CDR3aa: CAWSVRDRGNNQPQHF
v_gene: TRBV30
d_gene: TRBD1
j_gene: TRBJ1-5
abundance: -

CDR3nt: TGTGCCAGCAGTTATAGAGGTGCGGGGAACTATGGCTACACCTTC
CDR3aa: CASSYRGAGNYGYTF
v_gene: TRBV6-2/TRBV6-3
d_gene: -
j_gene: TRBJ1-2
abundance: -

CDR3nt: TGTGCCAGCAGTTTGGCCCAACCGATACGCAATAATTCACCCCTCCACTTT
CDR3aa: CASSLAQPIRNNSPLHF
v_gene: TRBV28
d_gene: -
j_gene: TRBJ1-6
abundance: few

CDR3nt: TGTGCCTGGAGTGTGCTAGCGGGTCCCCACGAGCAGTACTTC
CDR3aa: CAWSVLAGPHEQYF
v_gene: TRBV30
d_gene: TRBD2
j_gene: TRBJ2-7
abundance: -

CDR3nt: TGTGCCAGCAGCCCAGGGAGCGGGGGGATGGGGGAGCTGTTTTTT
CDR3aa: CASSPGSGGMGELFF
v_gene: TRBV7-7
d_gene: TRBD2
j_gene: TRBJ2-2
abundance: -

CDR3nt: TGTGCCAGCAGCTCCAGGAGGTCGAACACTGAAGCTTTCTTT
CDR3aa: CASSSRRSNTEAFF
v_gene: TRBV11-1
d_gene: -
j_gene: TRBJ1-1
abundance: -

CDR3nt: TGTGCCAGCAGTTCTGGGGGGGGAGTTAATGAAAAACTGTTTTTT
CDR3aa: CASSSGGGVNEKLFF
v_gene: TRBV28
d_gene: -
j_gene: TRBJ1-4
abundance: -

CDR3nt: TGTGCCAGCAGTTTCCCTCCGACAGGGACTGAAGCTTTCTTT
CDR3aa: CASSFPPTGTEAFF
v_gene: TRBV28
d_gene: TRBD1
j_gene: TRBJ1-1
abundance: -

CDR3nt: TGTGCCAGCAGCGTACAGGGACGTGGCTATGGCTACACCTTC
CDR3aa: CASSVQGRGYGYTF
v_gene: TRBV3-1/TRBV3-2
d_gene: -
j_gene: TRBJ1-2
abundance: -

CDR3nt: TGTGCCAGCAGCTTCTCCAGGGGGGATGAAAAACTGTTTTTT
CDR3aa: CASSFSRGDEKLFF
v_gene: TRBV7-8
d_gene: TRBD1
j_gene: TRBJ1-4
abundance: once

CDR3nt: TGTGCCAGCAGTTTAGGTCCAGGCTCGTATCAGCCCCAGCATTTT
CDR3aa: CASSLGPGSYQPQHF
v_gene: TRBV28
d_gene: -
j_gene: TRBJ1-5
abundance: -

CDR3nt: TGTGCCAGCTCGATGGGGACTAGAGGGAGTGAGCAGTTCTTC
CDR3aa: CASSMGTRGSEQFF
v_gene: TRBV2
d_gene: TRBD2
j_gene: TRBJ2-1
abundance: -

CDR3nt: TGTGCCAGCAGCCAAGAACCCAGGACCTATGGCTACACCTTC
CDR3aa: CASSQEPRTYGYTF
v_gene: TRBV14
d_gene: -
j_gene: TRBJ1-2
abundance: -

CDR3nt: TGCAGCGTCTCGAAGAGGGTGTCCGATGAAAAACTGTTTTTT
CDR3aa: CSVSKRVSDEKLFF
v_gene: TRBV29-1
d_gene: -
j_gene: TRBJ1-4
abundance: once

CDR3nt: TGTGCCAGCAGACCTCCGGGACAGAAAAACACCATATATTTT
CDR3aa: CASRPPGQKNTIYF
v_gene: TRBV6-2/TRBV6-3
d_gene: TRBD1
j_gene: TRBJ1-3
abundance: -